These 8 T cell receptor beta chains came from one sample sequenced in a study of cytomegalovirus exposure and HLA in healthy donors. The PCR was carried out with 60 Vbeta primers and 13 Jbeta primers. Profiling relied on immunoSEQ multiplex PCR, and the TCRdb table lists in-frame clones only, not all of them. The sample yields about 170,000 clones, roughly 73% seen once. Sequences were obtained from PBMCs. The receptor source for this set is a female donor in good health and CMV-seronegative.

The chain uses TRBV18 and TRBJ2-3; 7 bases line up with TRBD1. The V gene end was trimmed by 2 bases and the J gene end by 2 bases; junction bases not matched to a gene: 10. Germline V gives CDR1 KGHSH, CDR2 LQKENI. This CDR3 is 17 amino acids long. For the CDR3, the DNA is TGTGCCAGCTCACCATTCTGGGACAGAGAGGCCACAGATACGCAGTATTTT. Translating it yields CASSPFWDREATDTQYF.

Here the CDR3 DNA reads TGCGCCAGCAGCCCCTTGACAGGGGAAACCTACGAGCAGTACTTC. Its protein is CASSPLTGETYEQYF. J is TRBJ2-7 and V is TRBV5-1, with 8 positions matching TRBD1. Trimming removed 4 bases from V and 2 bases from J; junction bases left unmatched: 8. Germline assignment: CDR1 SGHRS and CDR2 YFSETQ. The CDR3 covers 15 residues.

This clone was recorded once. The chain combines TRBV21-1 with TRBJ1-4; no check of the table's D call, TRBD1, against the DNA was made. TRBV21-1 counts as a pseudogene. CDR3 length: 19 residues. The CDR3 loop is CASSKGDRDRGATNEKLFF. The DNA of the CDR3 is TGTGCCAGCAGCAAAGGGGATCGGGACAGGGGTGCAACTAATGAAAAACTGTTTTTT.

The rearrangement uses TRBV5-1 and TRBJ1-1; D uncertain. The germline gives CDR1 SGHRS, CDR2 YFSETQ. The length of the CDR3 is 14 residues. Trimming removed 2 bases from V and 1 base from J, with 9 bases in between. The CDR3 spells CASSFGPSNTEAFF. CDR3 nucleotide sequence: TGCGCCAGCAGCTTTGGCCCCTCGAACACTGAAGCTTTCTTT.

The V call is TRBV4-3, the J call TRBJ2-3; perhaps TRBD2 as D (6 bases). The germline V and J ends were trimmed by 2 bases and 0 bases, with 9 bases remaining between them. Germline assignment: CDR1 LGHNA and CDR2 YSLEER. The CDR3 has 15 residues. The CDR3 loop reads CASSQTGVSTDTQYF. In nucleotides, the CDR3 is TGCGCCAGCAGCCAAACGGGGGTGAGCACAGATACGCAGTATTTT.

The V gene is TRBV10-1, the J gene TRBJ2-2, with a tentative D call TRBD1 (5 bases). Germline CDR1 and CDR2: WNHNN and SYGVQD (reference sequence). Trimming took off 0 bases at V and 0 bases at J, with 8 bases between the two ends. The CDR3 covers 16 residues. The CDR3 reads CASSESKGTNTGELFF. CDR3 coding DNA: TGCGCCAGCAGTGAGTCTAAGGGGACGAACACCGGGGAGCTGTTTTTT.

The chain joins TRBV27 to TRBJ2-1; possible D gene TRBD2, 6 bases. Looked up from germline, CDR1 is MNHEY and CDR2 is SMNVEV (reference sequence). This CDR3 comprises 15 residues. V lost 4 bases and J lost 6, with 16 bases in between. In nucleotides, the CDR3 is TGTGCCAGCAGTTCTGGCCGGGGAGGCCTCAATGAGCAGTTCTTC. Translated: CASSSGRGGLNEQFF.

V is TRBV7-8 and J is TRBJ2-7; TRBD2 might be the D (8 bases). Trimming shortened V by 7 bases and J by 2 bases, and 21 bases separated the two germline ends. The germline V gene has CDR1 SGHVS and CDR2 FQNEAQ. The CDR3 length is 16 residues. CDR3 sequence reads: CASTLGTAGETYEQYF. The DNA of the CDR3 is TGTGCCAGCACCCTAGGGACAGCGGGGGAAACCTACGAGCAGTACTTC. The whole variable domain, remainder taken from reference TRBV7-8 and TRBJ2-7, is GAGVSQSPRYKVAKRGQDVALRCDPISGHVSLFWYQQALGQGPEFLTYFQNEAQLDKSGLPSDRFFAERPEGSVSTLKIQRTQQEDSAVYLCASTLGTAGETYEQYFGPGTRLTVT.